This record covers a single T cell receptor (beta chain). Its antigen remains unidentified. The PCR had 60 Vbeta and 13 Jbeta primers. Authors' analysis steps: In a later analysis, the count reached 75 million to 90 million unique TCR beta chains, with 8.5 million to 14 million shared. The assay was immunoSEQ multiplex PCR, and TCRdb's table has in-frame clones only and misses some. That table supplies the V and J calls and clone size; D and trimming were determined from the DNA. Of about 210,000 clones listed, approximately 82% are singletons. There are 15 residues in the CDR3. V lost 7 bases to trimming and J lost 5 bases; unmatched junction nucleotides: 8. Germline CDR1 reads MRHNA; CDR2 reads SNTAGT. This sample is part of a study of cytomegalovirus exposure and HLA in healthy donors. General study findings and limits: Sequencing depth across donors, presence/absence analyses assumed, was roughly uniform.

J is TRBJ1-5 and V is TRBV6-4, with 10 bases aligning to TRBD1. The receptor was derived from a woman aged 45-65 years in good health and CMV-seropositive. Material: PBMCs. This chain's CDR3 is CASKRQGAGDQPQHF. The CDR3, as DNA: TGTGCCAGCAAAAGACAGGGGGCGGGGGATCAGCCCCAGCATTTT.